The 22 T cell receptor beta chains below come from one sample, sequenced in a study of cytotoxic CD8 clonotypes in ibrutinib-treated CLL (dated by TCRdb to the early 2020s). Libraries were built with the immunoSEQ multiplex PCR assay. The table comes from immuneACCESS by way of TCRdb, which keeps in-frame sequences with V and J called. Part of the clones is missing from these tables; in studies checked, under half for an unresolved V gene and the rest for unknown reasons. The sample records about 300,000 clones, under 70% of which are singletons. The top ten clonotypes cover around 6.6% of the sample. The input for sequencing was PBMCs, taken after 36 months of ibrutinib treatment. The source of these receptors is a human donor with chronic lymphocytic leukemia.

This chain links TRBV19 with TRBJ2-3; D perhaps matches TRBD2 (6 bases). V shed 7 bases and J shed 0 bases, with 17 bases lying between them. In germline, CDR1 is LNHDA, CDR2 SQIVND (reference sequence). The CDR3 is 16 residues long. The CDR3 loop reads CASIPGTGSSTDTQYF. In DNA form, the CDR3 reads TGTGCCAGTATCCCCGGGACTGGTTCTAGCACAGATACGCAGTATTTT. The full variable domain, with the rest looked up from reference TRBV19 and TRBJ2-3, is DGGITQSPKYLFRKEGQNVTLSCEQNLNHDAMYWYRQDPGQGLRLIYYSQIVNDFQKGDIAEGYSVSREKKESFPLTVTSAQKNPTAFYLCASIPGTGSSTDTQYFGPGTRLTVL.

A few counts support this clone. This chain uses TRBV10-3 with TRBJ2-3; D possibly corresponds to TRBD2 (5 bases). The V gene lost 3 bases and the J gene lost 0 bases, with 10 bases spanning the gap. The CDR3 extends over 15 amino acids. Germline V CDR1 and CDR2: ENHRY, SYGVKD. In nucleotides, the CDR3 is TGTGCCATCAGTGAAAGCCTAGCCAGCACAGATACGCAGTATTTT. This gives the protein CAISESLASTDTQYF.

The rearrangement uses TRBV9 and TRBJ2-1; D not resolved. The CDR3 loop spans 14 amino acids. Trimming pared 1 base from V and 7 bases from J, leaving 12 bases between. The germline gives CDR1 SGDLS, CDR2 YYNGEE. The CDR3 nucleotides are TGTGCCAGCAGCGTATTCCCCACCTCGAATGAGCAGTTCTTC. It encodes CASSVFPTSNEQFF.

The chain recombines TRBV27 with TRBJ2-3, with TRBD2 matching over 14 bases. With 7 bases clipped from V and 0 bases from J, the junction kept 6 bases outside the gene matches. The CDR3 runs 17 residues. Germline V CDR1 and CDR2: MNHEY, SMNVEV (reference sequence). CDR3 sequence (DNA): TGTGCCAGCAAACGACTAGCGGGAGGGAAGAGCACAGATACGCAGTATTTT. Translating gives CASKRLAGGKSTDTQYF.

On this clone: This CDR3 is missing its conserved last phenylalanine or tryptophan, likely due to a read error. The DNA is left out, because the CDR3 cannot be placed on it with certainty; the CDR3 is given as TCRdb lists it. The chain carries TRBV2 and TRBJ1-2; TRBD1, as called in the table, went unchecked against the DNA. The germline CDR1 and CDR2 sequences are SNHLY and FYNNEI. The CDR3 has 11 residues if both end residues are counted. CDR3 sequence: CASRKGWVPLV.

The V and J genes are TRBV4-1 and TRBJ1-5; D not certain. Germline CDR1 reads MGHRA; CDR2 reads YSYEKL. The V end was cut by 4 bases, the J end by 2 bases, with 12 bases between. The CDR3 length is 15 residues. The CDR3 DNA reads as TGCGCCAGCAGCCCCCGGGAGGTGGGCAATCAGCCCCAGCATTTT. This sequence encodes CASSPREVGNQPQHF.

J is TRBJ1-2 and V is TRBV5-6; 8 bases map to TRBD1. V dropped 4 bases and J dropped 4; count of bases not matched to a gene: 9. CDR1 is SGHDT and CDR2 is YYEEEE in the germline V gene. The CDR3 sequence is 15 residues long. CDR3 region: CASSPGQGLIYGYTF. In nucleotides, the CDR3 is TGTGCCAGCAGCCCCGGACAGGGTCTGATCTATGGCTACACCTTC.

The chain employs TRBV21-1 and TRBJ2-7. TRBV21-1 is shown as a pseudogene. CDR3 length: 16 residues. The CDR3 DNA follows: TGTGCCAGCACCGTCGACCGGGGGCCCCCAAGTAACGAGCAGTACTTC. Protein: CASTVDRGPPSNEQYF.

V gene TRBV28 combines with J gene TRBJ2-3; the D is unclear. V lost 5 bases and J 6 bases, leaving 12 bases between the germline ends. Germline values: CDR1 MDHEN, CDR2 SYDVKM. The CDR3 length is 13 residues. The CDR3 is CASSADGPDTQYF. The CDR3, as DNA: TGTGCCAGCAGTGCGGACGGACCCGATACGCAGTATTTT.

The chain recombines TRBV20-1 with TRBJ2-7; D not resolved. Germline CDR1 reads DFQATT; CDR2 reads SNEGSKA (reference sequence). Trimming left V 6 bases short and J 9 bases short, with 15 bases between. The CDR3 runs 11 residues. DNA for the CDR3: TGCAGTGCCCCCGTCGGCTCCGGGCAGTACTTC. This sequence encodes CSAPVGSGQYF.

CDR3 loop: CASSLDPRGETQYF. CDR3 coding DNA: TGTGCCAGCAGCTTAGACCCCAGAGGGGAGACCCAGTACTTC. The chain uses TRBV11-3 and TRBJ2-5, with D maybe TRBD2 (5 bases). V lost 0 bases and J lost 5, with 10 bases in between. Germline-derived CDR1 and CDR2 are SGHNT and YENEEA. This CDR3 has 14 amino acids.

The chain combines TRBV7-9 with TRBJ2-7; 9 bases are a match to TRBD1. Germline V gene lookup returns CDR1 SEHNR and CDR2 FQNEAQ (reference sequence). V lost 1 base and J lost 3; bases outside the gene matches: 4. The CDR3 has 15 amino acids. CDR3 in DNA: TGTGCCAGCAGCTTAGAACAGGGGGCTATCTACGAGCAGTACTTC. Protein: CASSLEQGAIYEQYF.

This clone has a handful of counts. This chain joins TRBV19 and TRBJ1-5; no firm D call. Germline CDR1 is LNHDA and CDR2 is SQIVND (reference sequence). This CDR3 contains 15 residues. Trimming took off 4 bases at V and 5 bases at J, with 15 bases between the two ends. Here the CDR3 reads CASSNDRASDQPQHF. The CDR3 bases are TGTGCCAGTAGTAACGACCGGGCCAGCGATCAGCCCCAGCATTTT. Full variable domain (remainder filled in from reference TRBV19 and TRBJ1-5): DGGITQSPKYLFRKEGQNVTLSCEQNLNHDAMYWYRQDPGQGLRLIYYSQIVNDFQKGDIAEGYSVSREKKESFPLTVTSAQKNPTAFYLCASSNDRASDQPQHFGDGTRLSIL.

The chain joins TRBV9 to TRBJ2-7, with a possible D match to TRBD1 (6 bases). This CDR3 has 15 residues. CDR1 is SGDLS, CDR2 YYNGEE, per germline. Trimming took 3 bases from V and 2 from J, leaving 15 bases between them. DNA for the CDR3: TGTGCCAGCAGCGACGGGACACTGGGGCCCTACGAGCAGTACTTC. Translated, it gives CASSDGTLGPYEQYF.

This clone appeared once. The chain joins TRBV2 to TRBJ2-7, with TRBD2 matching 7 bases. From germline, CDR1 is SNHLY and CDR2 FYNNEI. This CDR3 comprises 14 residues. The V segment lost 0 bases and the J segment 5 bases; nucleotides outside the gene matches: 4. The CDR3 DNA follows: TGTGCCAGCAGTGAAGCGACTAGCATCCACGAGCAGTACTTC. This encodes CASSEATSIHEQYF.

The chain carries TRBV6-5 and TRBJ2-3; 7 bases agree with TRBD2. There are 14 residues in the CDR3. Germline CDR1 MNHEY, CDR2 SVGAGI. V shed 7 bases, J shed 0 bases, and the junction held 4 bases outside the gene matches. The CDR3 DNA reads TGTGCCAGCAACGGGGGGACTAGCACAGATACGCAGTATTTT. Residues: CASNGGTSTDTQYF.

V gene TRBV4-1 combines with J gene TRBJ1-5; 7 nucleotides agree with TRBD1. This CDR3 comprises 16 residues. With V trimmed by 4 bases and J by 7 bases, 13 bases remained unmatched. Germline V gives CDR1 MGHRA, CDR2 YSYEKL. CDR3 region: CASSPQGGGSGQPQHF. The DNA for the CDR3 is TGCGCCAGCAGCCCCCAAGGAGGGGGCTCGGGACAGCCCCAGCATTTT.

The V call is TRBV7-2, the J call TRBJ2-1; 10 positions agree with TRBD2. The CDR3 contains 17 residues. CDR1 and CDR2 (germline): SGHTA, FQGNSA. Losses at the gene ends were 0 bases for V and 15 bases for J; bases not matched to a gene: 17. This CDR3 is CASSLAPIWTSGQSPFF. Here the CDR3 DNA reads TGTGCCAGCAGCTTAGCCCCTATTTGGACTAGCGGCCAAAGCCCGTTCTTC.

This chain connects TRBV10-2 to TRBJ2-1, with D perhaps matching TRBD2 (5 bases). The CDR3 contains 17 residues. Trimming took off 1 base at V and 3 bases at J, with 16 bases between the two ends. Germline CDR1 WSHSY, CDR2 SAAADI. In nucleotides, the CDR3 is TGCGCCAGCAGTGAGTACGGCGGGCACCTTTACTACAATGAGCAGTTCTTC. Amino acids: CASSEYGGHLYYNEQFF.

The CDR3 spells CASSDPGQKGYTF. CDR3 nucleotides: TGTGCCAGCAGTGATCCGGGACAGAAAGGCTACACCTTC. This rearrangement joins TRBV2 to TRBJ1-2, with 7 nucleotides matching TRBD1. The length of the CDR3 is 13 residues. V lost 3 bases to trimming and J lost 8 bases; unmatched junction nucleotides: 6. Germline V gives CDR1 SNHLY, CDR2 FYNNEI.

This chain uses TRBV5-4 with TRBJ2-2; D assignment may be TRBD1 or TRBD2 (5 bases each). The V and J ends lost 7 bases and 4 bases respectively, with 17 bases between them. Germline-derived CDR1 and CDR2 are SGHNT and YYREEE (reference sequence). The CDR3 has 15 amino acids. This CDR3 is CASGGRLTGTGELFF. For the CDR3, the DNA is TGTGCCAGCGGGGGACGACTAACCGGCACCGGGGAGCTGTTTTTT.

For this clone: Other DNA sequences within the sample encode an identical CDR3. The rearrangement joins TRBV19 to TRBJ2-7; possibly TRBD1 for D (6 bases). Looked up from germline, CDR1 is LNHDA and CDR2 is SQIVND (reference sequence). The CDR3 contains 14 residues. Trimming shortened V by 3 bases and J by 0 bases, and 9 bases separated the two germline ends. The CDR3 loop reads CASSIGQSSYEQYF. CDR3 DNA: TGTGCCAGTAGTATTGGACAGAGCTCCTACGAGCAGTACTTC.